Listed below are T cell receptor beta chains from one sample, sequenced in a study of blood T cell repertoires in COVID-19. Sequencing was performed with immunoSEQ multiplex PCR; in TCRdb, only in-frame clones are kept and a portion is missing. The profile shows about 190,000 clones, roughly 85% of them singletons. Sequencing was performed on peripheral blood. The receptor source for this set is a woman aged 25 to 45 with acute or convalescent COVID-19. Both conserved end residues are part of each CDR3. The D gene is left open where the match is weak. Clone sizes are given selectively: once, few, many, or a class where the clone is expanded.

CDR3 length	V gene	J gene	D gene	clone size	CDR3 DNA	CDR3 protein
14	TRBV2	TRBJ1-1	-	once	TGTGCCAGCAGTGAAGCAGGGGCGAACACTGAAGCTTTCTTT	CASSEAGANTEAFF
14	TRBV7-9	TRBJ1-2	TRBD1	-	TGTGCCAGCAGCTTAGGAATCACCGGGACAGACTACACCTTC	CASSLGITGTDYTF
15	TRBV9	TRBJ2-1	TRBD1	-	TGTGCCAGCAGCGGGACAGGGGGCTATCACAATGAGCAGTTCTTC	CASSGTGGYHNEQFF
15	TRBV4-2	TRBJ2-7	-	medium-sized	TGTGCCAGCAGCCAGTCTCAGGACAGTACCTACGAGCAGTACTTC	CASSQSQDSTYEQYF
14	TRBV14	TRBJ1-5	-	-	TGTGCCAGCAGCCAGGGCGGGGGCAATCAGCCCCAGCATTTT	CASSQGGGNQPQHF
16	TRBV28	TRBJ2-2	TRBD1	-	TGTGCCAGCACCGTCGTACAGGGGTTGAACACCGGGGAGCTGTTTTTT	CASTVVQGLNTGELFF
14	TRBV6-5	TRBJ2-7	-	-	TGTGCCAGCAGTTACTCGAACAGGGACTACGAGCAGTACTTC	CASSYSNRDYEQYF
11	TRBV19	TRBJ2-1	-	-	TGTGCCATCGGACAGTACAATGAGCAGTTCTTC	CAIGQYNEQFF
14	TRBV6-5	TRBJ1-1	TRBD1	-	TGTGCCAGCAGCGAGAATCTACAGGGGGCGGGAGCTTTCTTT	CASSENLQGAGAFF
15	TRBV29-1	TRBJ1-2	-	few	TGCAGCGTAGGGCGGGGGGCGACGGCCAACTATGGCTACACCTTC	CSVGRGATANYGYTF
12	TRBV29-1	TRBJ1-2	-	-	TGCAGCGTTGACGACAGGTATTCTGGCTACACCTTC	CSVDDRYSGYTF
15	TRBV7-9	TRBJ2-3	-	-	TGTGCCAGCAGCCCACATGGAGGGTCCGGAGATACGCAGTATTTT	CASSPHGGSGDTQYF
14	TRBV19	TRBJ2-1	TRBD2	-	TGTGCCAGTAGTTTTAGCGGGGGGGGCAATGAGCAGTTCTTC	CASSFSGGGNEQFF
14	TRBV19	TRBJ1-2	-	-	TGTGCCAGTATTAAGGATGCGGGGACCTATGGCTACACCTTC	CASIKDAGTYGYTF
16	TRBV6-2/TRBV6-3	TRBJ2-7	TRBD2	-	TGTGCCAGCAGCATCCCGATAGCGGGAGCGCAGTACGAGCAGTACTTC	CASSIPIAGAQYEQYF
15	TRBV27	TRBJ2-1	TRBD2	-	TGTGCCAGCAGTTTGGCTAGCGGGGCGGGGGATGAGCAGTTCTTC	CASSLASGAGDEQFF
13	TRBV11-3	TRBJ1-1	TRBD1	-	TGTGCCAGCAGCTTAGGGGGGACAGGGGAAGCTTTCTTT	CASSLGGTGEAFF
14	TRBV4-3	TRBJ2-7	-	-	TGCGCCAGCAGCCAAACAGAGATCTCCTACGAGCAGTACTTC	CASSQTEISYEQYF
13	TRBV6-5	TRBJ1-2	TRBD1	-	TGTGCCAGCAGTTCGGGACAGAGCTATGGCTACACCTTC	CASSSGQSYGYTF
15	TRBV5-1	TRBJ2-1	TRBD1	-	TGCGCCAGCAGCTTAGGTCAGGGGGCCTACAATGAGCAGTTCTTC	CASSLGQGAYNEQFF
14	TRBV3-1/TRBV3-2	TRBJ1-6	-	-	TGTGCCAGCAGCCAAGTGGGGCGGGGTTCACCCCTCCACTTT	CASSQVGRGSPLHF
12	TRBV15	TRBJ1-2	TRBD1	few	TGTGCCATCCCGGACAGGGGCTATGGCTACACCTTC	CAIPDRGYGYTF
15	TRBV5-1	TRBJ1-4	-	few	TGCGCCAGCAAGGGGGGGACGGGGCACGGGGAAAAACTGTTTTTT	CASKGGTGHGEKLFF
13	TRBV6-5	TRBJ1-6	-	-	TGTGCCACCCAACAGGGAACCAATTCACCCCTCCACTTT	CATQQGTNSPLHF